Listed below are T cell receptor beta chains from one sample, sequenced in a study of HIV-infected patients and healthy controls. TCRdb re-derived calls from the 5' RACE reads in MiXCR, one entry per CDR3 protein. This sample has some 8,700 distinct CDR3 sequences; 8% to 10% occur once, and the top ten carry around a fifth. Specimen: blood, collected during antiretroviral therapy. These receptors originate from an adult with HIV infection. Both conserved end residues are part of each CDR3. Each record gives: clone size, V gene, D gene, J gene, CDR3 DNA, CDR3 protein. The D gene is left open where the match is weak. Rows give clone size only sometimes, using once, few, many, or a class for an expanded clone.

clone size: few; V gene: TRBV20-1; D gene: TRBD1; J gene: TRBJ1-1; CDR3 DNA: TGCAGTGCTAGAGCACTAAGACTGGACAGGGTTGGGACTGAAGCTTTCTTT; CDR3 protein: CSARALRLDRVGTEAFF
clone size: once; V gene: TRBV12-3/TRBV12-4; D gene: NA; J gene: TRBJ1-4; CDR3 DNA: TGTGCCAGCAGTTCACCCCTCAGGGTTGGTGAAAAACTGTTTTTT; CDR3 protein: CASSSPLRVGEKLFF
clone size: many; V gene: TRBV24-1; D gene: NA; J gene: TRBJ1-2; CDR3 DNA: TGTGCCACCAGTGAGACAGGAAACTATGGCTACACCTTC; CDR3 protein: CATSETGNYGYTF
clone size: few; V gene: TRBV27; D gene: NA; J gene: TRBJ2-7; CDR3 DNA: TGTGCCAGCAGTCCGGGATCTTCTGGCGAGCAGTACTTC; CDR3 protein: CASSPGSSGEQYF
clone size: medium-sized; V gene: TRBV2; D gene: NA; J gene: TRBJ1-1; CDR3 DNA: TGTGCCTATATCTTCCCCCCCGGCACTGAAGCTTTCTTT; CDR3 protein: CAYIFPPGTEAFF
clone size: many; V gene: TRBV5-1; D gene: NA; J gene: TRBJ1-6; CDR3 DNA: TGCGCCAGCAGCCCAATCCTGGGGGTTTCACCCCTCCACTTT; CDR3 protein: CASSPILGVSPLHF
clone size: NA; V gene: TRBV30; D gene: TRBD1; J gene: TRBJ2-7; CDR3 DNA: TGTGCCGTCGAAGGACAGGGGGTCCCCCTCCGAACCTACGAGCAGTACTTC; CDR3 protein: CAVEGQGVPLRTYEQYF
clone size: medium-sized; V gene: TRBV20-1; D gene: TRBD1; J gene: TRBJ1-5; CDR3 DNA: TGCAGTACAAGCAAGCGGCTGGGACAGGCGACTAATCAGCCCCAGCATTTT; CDR3 protein: CSTSKRLGQATNQPQHF
clone size: few; V gene: TRBV5-1; D gene: NA; J gene: TRBJ1-4; CDR3 DNA: TGCGCCAGCAGCCCCGGGGGAAATAATGAAAAACTGTTTTTT; CDR3 protein: CASSPGGNNEKLFF
clone size: few; V gene: TRBV14; D gene: NA; J gene: TRBJ1-4; CDR3 DNA: TGTGCCAGCAGCCAAGGAGGACACCTCGCGATTAATGAAAAACTGTTTTTT; CDR3 protein: CASSQGGHLAINEKLFF
clone size: many; V gene: TRBV20-1; D gene: NA; J gene: TRBJ2-6; CDR3 DNA: TGCAGTGCTAGAAAATCTCGGGGCACTGGGGCCAACGTCCTGACTTTC; CDR3 protein: CSARKSRGTGANVLTF
clone size: many; V gene: TRBV7-9; D gene: NA; J gene: TRBJ1-3; CDR3 DNA: TGTGCCAGCAGCTTCGGAGGGGTCTCTGGAAACACCATATATTTT; CDR3 protein: CASSFGGVSGNTIYF
clone size: many; V gene: TRBV5-1; D gene: NA; J gene: TRBJ1-1; CDR3 DNA: TGCGCCAGTTATCTCAGGGGGAACACTGAAGCTTTCTTT; CDR3 protein: CASYLRGNTEAFF
clone size: many; V gene: TRBV19; D gene: NA; J gene: TRBJ1-1; CDR3 DNA: TGTGCCAGTAGTCCGCTCGGGGGGTTGAACACTGAAGCTTTCTTT; CDR3 protein: CASSPLGGLNTEAFF
clone size: many; V gene: TRBV6-1; D gene: NA; J gene: TRBJ2-2; CDR3 DNA: TGTGCCAGCAGTCGGGACTCGCTTAGTGAGGACGGGGAGCTGTTTTTT; CDR3 protein: CASSRDSLSEDGELFF